This T cell receptor (beta chain) was documented in a study of cytomegalovirus exposure and HLA in healthy donors. Study results and limitations: The authors enumerated over 150 TCR beta chains as linked to cytomegalovirus. Later on, an analysis tied around 17,000 TCR beta sequences to HLA alleles at 0.05 false discovery rate. Solely CMV serostatus was available to characterize immune exposure.

V was trimmed by 6 bases and J by 0 bases, leaving 9 bases between them. Germline CDR1 and CDR2: SNHLY and FYNNEI. The CDR3 runs to 14 residues. Concerning this clone itself: Its cognate antigen is unknown.

Primers included in the PCR were 60 Vbeta and 13 Jbeta primers. Measured with immunoSEQ multiplex PCR; TCRdb has only the in-frame clones, and not every one. The sample yields under 150,000 clones, about 82% seen once. Material: PBMCs. The chain couples TRBV2 to TRBJ2-1; D is unresolved. The sequence derives from a boy aged 10-17 years in good health and CMV-seronegative. In nucleotides, the CDR3 is TGTGCCAGCAGAGAAAAGAGCTCCTACAATGAGCAGTTCTTC. This codes for CASREKSSYNEQFF.